This T cell receptor (beta chain) was found in a study of beta chain features in type 1 diabetes. Study-wide points: All four CD4+ subsets of Type 1 diabetes patients contained TCRB CDR3s that were moderately but significantly shorter. A potential influence of HLA type upon TCRB rearrangement remained unresolved herein. Among type 1 diabetes patients, VDJ junctions had fewer insertions and more deletions.

Every isolated RNA sample was fully reverse transcribed, so sequencing captured expressed TCRB transcripts. Only in-frame clones appear in the TCRdb table, and some are missing; sequencing was by immunoSEQ multiplex PCR. The profile covers about 330,000 clones, with approximately 10% appearing a single time and more than 0.015% taken by the ten largest. CDR1 is MDHEN, CDR2 SYDVKM, per germline. Trimming took 5 bases from V and 2 from J, leaving 20 bases between them. This CDR3 has 17 residues. On this clone: The antigen is not known.

Sequencing was carried out using naive CD4+ T cells from blood. This sequence was found in a woman aged 25 to 39 in good health. The V call is TRBV28, the J call TRBJ2-3, with D possibly matching TRBD1 (6 bases). The CDR3 sequence: CASSHPQGIYITDTQYF. For the CDR3, the DNA is TGTGCCAGCAGTCACCCTCAGGGGATTTATATCACAGATACGCAGTATTTT.